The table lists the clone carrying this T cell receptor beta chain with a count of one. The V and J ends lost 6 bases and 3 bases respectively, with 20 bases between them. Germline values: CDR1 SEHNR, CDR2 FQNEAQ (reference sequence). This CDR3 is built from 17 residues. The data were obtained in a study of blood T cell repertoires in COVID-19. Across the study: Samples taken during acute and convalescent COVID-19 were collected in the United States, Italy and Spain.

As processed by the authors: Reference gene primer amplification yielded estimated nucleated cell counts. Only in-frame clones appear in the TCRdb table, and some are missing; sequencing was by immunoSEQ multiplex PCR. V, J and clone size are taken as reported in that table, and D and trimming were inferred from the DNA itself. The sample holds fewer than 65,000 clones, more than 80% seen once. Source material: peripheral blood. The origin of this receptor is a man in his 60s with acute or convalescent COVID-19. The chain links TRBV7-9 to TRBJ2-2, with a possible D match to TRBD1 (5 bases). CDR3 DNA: TGTGCCAGCAGTGAGCCGTTAGGGGCCTCATACACCGGGGAGCTGTTTTTT. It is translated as CASSEPLGASYTGELFF.